This TCR beta chain was identified in a study of tumor and adjacent non-tumor tissue in lung cancer (dated 2018 in TCRdb). As for the study more broadly: Patients with adenocarcinoma (about 12), squamous cell carcinoma (2) and small cell lung cancer (1) were included in the cohort. Ages among the 15 or so patients ranged from about 30 to 80 years, there were roughly ten men and 5 women, and disease was at TNM stage I to III. A total of approximately 130,000,000 productive TCRbeta reads were generated by sequencing, corresponding to an average of roughly 4 million reads per sample. Using bulk TCRbeta repertoires from some 15 lung cancer patients, the study set lung tumor tissue side by side with matched distant non-tumor lung tissue. TCRbeta CDR3 sequencing was performed on thirty paired specimens, with one tumor sample and one normal lung sample collected per patient. Findings and caveats that apply to the study as a whole: The top 100 clones made up a significantly larger cumulative share of the repertoire in normal lung than in tumor tissue. TCR diversity (inverse Simpson) was significantly higher in tumor than in normal lung tissue (roughly 430 vs 170, P = 0.0075, Mann-Whitney U test). Because peripheral blood was not sequenced, the blood TCRbeta repertoires of the lung cancer patients in the study went unexamined. TCR diversity was significantly higher in younger patients, and greater tumor TCR diversity was associated with shorter overall survival and shorter disease-free survival. The methods do not name the sequencing platform or mention unique molecular identifiers. The cohort had only about 16 patients, and the authors noted that larger samples and more detailed clinical data are needed.

Receptor amplification or capture employed multiplex PCR. The instrument given in TCRdb is Illumina HiSeq 2500. Following protocols modified from ARM-PCR, the researchers constructed TCRbeta libraries through three rounds of nested PCR with primers (Table S4). Before sequencing, PCR products of 200-500 bp were cut from the gel and purified using the QIAquick gel extraction kit. As for the authors' bioinformatics: Reads were cleaned using Trimmomatic, were merged into complete CDR3 sequences using FLASH, and were assigned to V(D)J germline segments using MiTCR. Clonal diversity was calculated as the inverse Simpson's index using VDJtools. In-frame sequences without a premature stop codon were defined as productive reads. TCRdb itself trimmed the public reads at Q25 with fastp, ran MiXCR and retained productive beta chains. Rows are combined by CDR3 protein, so each entry shows the most common genes and DNA. It is TCRdb's table, rather than the study itself, that gives the V and J calls and clone size. The sample table shows about 110,000 distinct CDR3 sequences, and over 55% are seen once. The ten top clones hold around 20% of the sample.

RNA was isolated from bulk, unsorted tissue, and RNA quality was assessed with a NanoDrop ND-1000 and an Agilent 2100. For the normal lung samples, distant non-tumor tissue was collected more than 3 cm away from the tumor edge. Newly diagnosed lung cancer patients without prior chemotherapy who had been admitted for thoracic surgery in China between August and November 2014 were enrolled as donors. Patients with previous radiotherapy or chemotherapy, or with another concurrent cancer, were excluded from the study. Surgical tissue pieces of roughly 1-2.2 cm3 were preserved in RNAlater solution and stored at -80 °C until use. Its CDR3 holds 13 amino acids, cysteine through phenylalanine. Of all the DNA, just the CDR3 is kept, 39 bases in frame from base 1. Looking up the germline V gene yields CDR1 SGHRS and CDR2 YFSETQ. V gives up 0 bases and J gives up 10 bases, and the segment between their germline ends measures 11 bases.

This clonotype came up many times. No cognate antigen has been identified for it. It has no much larger one-base neighbor in the sample; base qualities were not kept. The sequenced sample was distant non-tumor lung tissue. The TCR comes from a man in his 60s with non-small cell lung cancer. The V and J genes are TRBV5-1 and TRBJ2-1; TRBD1 might be the D gene, on 6 matching bases. Read as DNA, the sequence is TGCGCCAGCAGCTTGGGCAACAGGGACGAGCAGTTCTTC. It encodes CASSLGNRDEQFF.